The rows below give T cell receptor beta chains drawn from one sample of a study of OX40 agonist ivuxolimab in advanced cancers. TCRdb's table, derived via immunoSEQ multiplex PCR, lists solely in-frame clones and lacks some. The table shows 95,000 to 150,000 clones, with 93% occurring only once. The sequenced sample was CD4+ or CD8+ T cells sorted from blood, obtained in a trial of the OX40 agonist ivuxolimab. These TCRs come from an adult with an advanced solid tumor such as melanoma, head and neck, liver or kidney cancer. CDR3s include the opening cysteine and the closing phenylalanine or tryptophan. The order of the fields is J gene, clone size, V gene, D gene, CDR3 protein, CDR3 DNA. D genes are given only for firm matches. The size of a clone is reported for some rows only, either as once, few or many, or as a class for expanded clones.

J: TRBJ2-7
size: .
V: TRBV7-2
D: .
CDR3: CASSKSDSRVYEQYF
DNA: TGTGCCAGCAGCAAATCGGACAGCCGGGTTTACGAGCAGTACTTC

J: TRBJ1-5
size: .
V: TRBV6-5
D: .
CDR3: CASGIRANQPQHF
DNA: TGTGCCAGCGGCATCAGGGCTAATCAGCCCCAGCATTTT

J: TRBJ1-2
size: .
V: TRBV6-1
D: .
CDR3: CASSEADINYGYTF
DNA: TGTGCCAGCAGTGAAGCGGACATCAACTATGGCTACACCTTC

J: TRBJ2-7
size: once
V: TRBV7-9
D: .
CDR3: CASSTGQYNEQYF
DNA: TGTGCCAGCAGCACAGGACAGTACAACGAGCAGTACTTC

J: TRBJ2-5
size: .
V: TRBV7-9
D: TRBD2
CDR3: CASSLGLVSETQYF
DNA: TGTGCCAGCAGCCTGGGACTAGTCTCAGAGACCCAGTACTTC

J: TRBJ2-4
size: .
V: TRBV18
D: .
CDR3: CASSPPGRRENIQYF
DNA: TGTGCCAGCTCACCACCGGGCAGGAGGGAAAACATTCAGTACTTC

J: TRBJ2-7
size: .
V: TRBV6-1
D: .
CDR3: CASSPESGARHEQYF
DNA: TGTGCCAGCAGCCCCGAGTCAGGGGCGAGACACGAGCAGTACTTC

J: TRBJ2-1
size: .
V: TRBV6-6
D: .
CDR3: CASSIDRSSYNEQFF
DNA: TGTGCCAGCAGTATTGACAGGAGCTCCTACAATGAGCAGTTCTTC

J: TRBJ1-1
size: .
V: TRBV5-4
D: TRBD1
CDR3: CASSLVGTGGTEAFF
DNA: TGTGCCAGCAGCTTGGTGGGGACAGGCGGCACTGAAGCTTTCTTT

J: TRBJ2-2
size: .
V: TRBV19
D: TRBD2
CDR3: CASSMGLAGGELFF
DNA: TGTGCCAGTAGTATGGGACTAGCGGGCGGGGAGCTGTTTTTT

J: TRBJ2-1
size: once
V: TRBV4-2
D: TRBD2
CDR3: CASSQATSGRVYEQFF
DNA: TGTGCCAGCAGCCAGGCGACTAGCGGGAGGGTTTATGAGCAGTTCTTC

J: TRBJ1-3
size: .
V: TRBV6-5
D: .
CDR3: CASNRDPDTIYF
DNA: TGTGCCAGCAACCGAGACCCGGACACCATATATTTT

J: TRBJ2-1
size: .
V: TRBV5-1
D: .
CDR3: CASSFGGGTYNEQFF
DNA: TGCGCCAGCAGCTTCGGGGGAGGAACCTACAATGAGCAGTTCTTC

J: TRBJ1-4
size: .
V: TRBV6-4
D: TRBD1
CDR3: CASSDPGQGVWNEKLFF
DNA: TGTGCCAGCAGTGACCCGGGACAGGGGGTGTGGAATGAAAAACTGTTTTTT

J: TRBJ2-7
size: .
V: TRBV7-3
D: TRBD1
CDR3: CASSPDRDDEQYF
DNA: TGTGCCAGCAGCCCGGACAGGGACGACGAGCAGTACTTC

J: TRBJ2-3
size: .
V: TRBV4-2
D: TRBD2
CDR3: CASSLVSGGAETDTQYF
DNA: TGTGCCAGCAGCTTGGTCAGCGGGGGGGCAGAGACAGATACGCAGTATTTT

J: TRBJ1-2
size: .
V: TRBV6-5
D: TRBD1
CDR3: CASSYAPTGGTGYTF
DNA: TGTGCCAGCAGTTACGCTCCCACAGGGGGCACTGGCTACACCTTC

J: TRBJ1-5
size: .
V: TRBV6-1
D: .
CDR3: CASRDGSNQPQHF
DNA: TGTGCCAGCAGGGACGGATCAAATCAGCCCCAGCATTTT

J: TRBJ1-4
size: .
V: TRBV6-1
D: .
CDR3: CASKEVGNEKLFF
DNA: TGTGCCAGCAAGGAGGTGGGAAATGAAAAACTGTTTTTT

J: TRBJ2-3
size: .
V: TRBV7-2
D: .
CDR3: CASSPLDTQYF
DNA: TGTGCCAGCAGCCCCCTCGATACGCAGTATTTT

J: TRBJ2-6
size: .
V: TRBV7-8
D: .
CDR3: CASSWGVSSGANVLTF
DNA: TGTGCCAGCAGCTGGGGGGTCAGCTCTGGGGCCAACGTCCTGACTTTC

J: TRBJ1-3
size: .
V: TRBV2
D: .
CDR3: CASREQSSGNTIYF
DNA: TGTGCCAGCAGGGAACAGAGCTCTGGAAACACCATATATTTT

J: TRBJ1-1
size: .
V: TRBV6-1
D: .
CDR3: CASSMPGSSAAFF
DNA: TGTGCCAGCAGCATGCCAGGGAGTAGCGCGGCTTTCTTT

J: TRBJ2-5
size: .
V: TRBV5-6
D: .
CDR3: CASSLGTRETQYF
DNA: TGTGCCAGCAGCCTCGGGACCAGAGAGACCCAGTACTTC

J: TRBJ2-7
size: .
V: TRBV5-1
D: TRBD2
CDR3: CASTVGTSGSSYEQYF
DNA: TGCGCCAGCACCGTAGGGACTAGCGGGAGCTCCTACGAGCAGTACTTC

J: TRBJ2-7
size: .
V: TRBV9
D: TRBD1
CDR3: CASSVGQGEDEQYF
DNA: TGTGCCAGCAGCGTAGGACAGGGGGAGGACGAGCAGTACTTC

J: TRBJ2-3
size: .
V: TRBV18
D: .
CDR3: CASSRARTDTQYF
DNA: TGTGCCAGCTCACGGGCCCGCACAGATACGCAGTATTTT

J: TRBJ2-7
size: .
V: TRBV7-9
D: .
CDR3: CASSSAGTNYEQYF
DNA: TGTGCCAGCAGCTCCGCCGGGACAAACTACGAGCAGTACTTC

J: TRBJ2-1
size: once
V: TRBV6-6
D: TRBD2
CDR3: CASRGTSGSNEQFF
DNA: TGTGCCAGCAGAGGGACTAGCGGGAGCAATGAGCAGTTCTTC

J: TRBJ2-7
size: once
V: TRBV9
D: TRBD2
CDR3: CASSVAASGDGEQYF
DNA: TGTGCCAGCAGCGTAGCGGCTAGCGGGGACGGCGAGCAGTACTTC

J: TRBJ2-3
size: once
V: TRBV18
D: TRBD1
CDR3: CASSPDRGSTDTQYF
DNA: TGTGCCAGCTCACCGGACAGGGGATCAACAGATACGCAGTATTTT

J: TRBJ2-7
size: .
V: TRBV7-2
D: TRBD2
CDR3: CASSRWTSGRVDEQYF
DNA: TGTGCCAGCAGCCGATGGACTAGCGGGAGGGTGGACGAGCAGTACTTC

J: TRBJ2-7
size: .
V: TRBV12-5
D: TRBD1
CDR3: CASGSGQGETYEQYF
DNA: TGTGCTAGTGGTTCTGGACAGGGAGAAACCTACGAGCAGTACTTC

J: TRBJ2-1
size: .
V: TRBV4-3
D: TRBD2
CDR3: CASSLIGTSGYNEQFF
DNA: TGCGCCAGCAGCCTTATCGGGACTAGCGGCTACAATGAGCAGTTCTTC

J: TRBJ2-2
size: .
V: TRBV11-2
D: .
CDR3: CASSLVSRESGELFF
DNA: TGTGCCAGCAGCTTAGTTAGTCGGGAATCCGGGGAGCTGTTTTTT

J: TRBJ2-5
size: once
V: TRBV5-1
D: .
CDR3: CASSLVGGLETQYF
DNA: TGCGCCAGCAGCTTGGTCGGGGGCTTGGAGACCCAGTACTTC

J: TRBJ2-2
size: .
V: TRBV27
D: .
CDR3: CASGREAAWNTGELFF
DNA: TGTGCCAGCGGGCGCGAGGCTGCTTGGAACACCGGGGAGCTGTTTTTT

J: TRBJ1-5
size: .
V: TRBV4-1
D: .
CDR3: CASSLENYQPQHF
DNA: TGCGCCAGCAGCCTAGAGAATTATCAGCCCCAGCATTTT

J: TRBJ1-4
size: .
V: TRBV28
D: .
CDR3: CASSLLVGDEKLFF
DNA: TGTGCCAGCAGTTTATTGGTCGGGGATGAAAAACTGTTTTTT

J: TRBJ1-1
size: once
V: TRBV6-5
D: TRBD1
CDR3: CASSYPGTGEAFF
DNA: TGTGCCAGCAGTTACCCCGGGACAGGAGAAGCTTTCTTT

J: TRBJ2-7
size: .
V: TRBV6-5
D: .
CDR3: CASSVGEKKYF
DNA: TGTGCCAGCAGTGTAGGGGAAAAAAAGTACTTC

J: TRBJ1-1
size: .
V: TRBV6-5
D: .
CDR3: CASKTRDNTEAFF
DNA: TGTGCCAGCAAAACCCGGGACAACACTGAAGCTTTCTTT

J: TRBJ1-6
size: .
V: TRBV28
D: .
CDR3: CAAQGNNSPLHF
DNA: TGTGCCGCCCAGGGGAACAATTCACCCCTCCACTTT

J: TRBJ1-3
size: .
V: TRBV28
D: .
CDR3: CASSLSIGQGGNTIYF
DNA: TGTGCCAGCAGTTTATCCATCGGACAAGGGGGAAACACCATATATTTT

J: TRBJ1-1
size: .
V: TRBV6-1
D: .
CDR3: CASRQGNGNTEAFF
DNA: TGTGCCAGCAGACAGGGCAATGGGAACACTGAAGCTTTCTTT

J: TRBJ1-1
size: once
V: TRBV28
D: .
CDR3: CASSSPGLNTEAFF
DNA: TGTGCCAGCAGTTCGCCAGGGTTGAACACTGAAGCTTTCTTT

J: TRBJ2-4
size: .
V: TRBV5-6
D: .
CDR3: CASSLKVETLAKNIQYF
DNA: TGTGCCAGCAGCTTGAAGGTCGAAACCTTAGCCAAAAACATTCAGTACTTC

J: TRBJ2-7
size: .
V: TRBV6-5
D: .
CDR3: CASRLGPGNEQYF
DNA: TGTGCCAGCAGACTGGGCCCTGGGAACGAGCAGTACTTC

J: TRBJ2-3
size: .
V: TRBV4-2
D: TRBD2
CDR3: CASSFTGRGSGYTQYF
DNA: TGTGCCAGCAGCTTTACCGGCCGCGGGAGCGGATATACGCAGTATTTT

J: TRBJ2-2
size: .
V: TRBV6-4
D: TRBD1
CDR3: CASRRTGDTGELFF
DNA: TGTGCCAGCAGGCGGACAGGTGACACCGGGGAGCTGTTTTTT